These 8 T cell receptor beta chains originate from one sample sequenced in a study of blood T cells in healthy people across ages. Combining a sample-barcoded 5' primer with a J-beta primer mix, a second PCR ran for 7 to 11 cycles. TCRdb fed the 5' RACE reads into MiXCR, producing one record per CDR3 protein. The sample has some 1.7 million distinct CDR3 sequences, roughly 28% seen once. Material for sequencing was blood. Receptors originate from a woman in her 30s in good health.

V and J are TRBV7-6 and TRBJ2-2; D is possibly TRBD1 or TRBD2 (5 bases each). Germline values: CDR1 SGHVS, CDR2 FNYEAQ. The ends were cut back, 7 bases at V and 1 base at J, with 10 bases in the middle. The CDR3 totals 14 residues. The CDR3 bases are TGTGCCAGCACCCGGGACCTGAACACCGGGGAGCTGTTTTTT. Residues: CASTRDLNTGELFF. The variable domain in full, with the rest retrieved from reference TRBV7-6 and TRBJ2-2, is GAGVSQSPRYKVTKRGQDVALRCDPISGHVSLYWYRQALGQGPEFLTYFNYEAQQDKSGLPNDRFSAERPEGSISTLTIQRTEQRDSAMYRCASTRDLNTGELFFGEGSRLTVL.

CDR3: CASRGRNGPSYEQYF. CDR3 sequence (DNA): TGTGCCAGCAGGGGAAGGAACGGCCCCTCCTACGAGCAGTACTTC. The chain is built from TRBV27 and TRBJ2-7; no definite D call. The V gene lost 6 bases and the J gene lost 0 bases, with 15 bases spanning the gap. Germline CDR1 reads MNHEY; CDR2 reads SMNVEV (reference sequence). The CDR3 sequence is 15 residues long.

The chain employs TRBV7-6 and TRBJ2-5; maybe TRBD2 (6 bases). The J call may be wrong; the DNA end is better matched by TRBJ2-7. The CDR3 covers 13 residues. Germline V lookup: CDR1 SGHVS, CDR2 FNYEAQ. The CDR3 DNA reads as TGTGCCAGCAGCTTTGGGGGGTCGGGCGAGCAGTACTTC. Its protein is CASSFGGSGEQYF.

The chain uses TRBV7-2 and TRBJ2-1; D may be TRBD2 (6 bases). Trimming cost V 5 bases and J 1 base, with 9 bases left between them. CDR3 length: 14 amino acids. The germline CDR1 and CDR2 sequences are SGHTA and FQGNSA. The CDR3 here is CASSTTSSYNEQFF. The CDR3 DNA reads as TGTGCCAGCAGCACGACTAGTTCCTACAATGAGCAGTTCTTC.

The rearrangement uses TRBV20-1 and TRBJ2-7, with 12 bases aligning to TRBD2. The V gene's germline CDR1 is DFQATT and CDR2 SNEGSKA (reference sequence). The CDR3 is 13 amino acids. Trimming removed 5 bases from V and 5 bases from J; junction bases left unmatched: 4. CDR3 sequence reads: CSAGTSGFDEQYF. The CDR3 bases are TGCAGTGCTGGGACTAGCGGGTTCGACGAGCAGTACTTC.

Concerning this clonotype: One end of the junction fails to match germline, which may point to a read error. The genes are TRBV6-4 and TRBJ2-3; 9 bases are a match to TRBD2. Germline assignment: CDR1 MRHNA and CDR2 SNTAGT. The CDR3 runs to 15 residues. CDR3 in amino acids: CSSSDSAGGPDTQYF. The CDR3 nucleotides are TGTTCCAGCAGTGACTCGGCGGGGGGGCCAGATACGCAGTATTTT.

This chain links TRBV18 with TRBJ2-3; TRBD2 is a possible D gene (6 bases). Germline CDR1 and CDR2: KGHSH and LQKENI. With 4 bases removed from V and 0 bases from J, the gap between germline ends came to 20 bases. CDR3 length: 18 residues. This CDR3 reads CASSLTPGAGTSTDTQYF. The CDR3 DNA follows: TGTGCCAGCTCACTAACCCCCGGGGCGGGAACTAGCACAGATACGCAGTATTTT. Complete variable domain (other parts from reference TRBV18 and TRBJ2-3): NAGVMQNPRHLVRRRGQEARLRCSPMKGHSHVYWYRQLPEEGLKFMVYLQKENIIDESGMPKERFSAEFPKEGPSILRIQQVVRGDSAAYFCASSLTPGAGTSTDTQYFGPGTRLTVL.

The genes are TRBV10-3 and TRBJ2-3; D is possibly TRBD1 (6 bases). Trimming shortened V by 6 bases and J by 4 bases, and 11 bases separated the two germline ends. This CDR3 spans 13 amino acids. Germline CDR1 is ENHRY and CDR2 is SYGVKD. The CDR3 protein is CAIRQGIPDTQYF. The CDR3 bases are TGTGCCATCAGACAGGGCATACCAGATACGCAGTATTTT.